Listed below are T cell receptor beta chains from one sample, sequenced in a study of memory CD4+ T cells and cytomegalovirus serostatus. Generated by immunoSEQ multiplex PCR, the TCRdb table keeps only in-frame clones and is missing some. Among tens of thousands of clones, approximately 71% were seen once, and the ten largest hold almost 0.9%. Material for sequencing was memory CD4+ T cells from blood. These receptors were obtained from an adult in good health and CMV-seronegative. The CDR3 runs from the conserved cysteine through the conserved F or W. Each record gives: J gene, V gene, D gene, clone size, CDR3 DNA, CDR3 protein. A D gene is named only where the DNA matches it firmly. Some rows have no size entry. The others give once, few or many, or a class for an expanded clone.

J gene: TRBJ1-5
V gene: TRBV6-1
D gene: .
clone size: .
CDR3 DNA: TGTGCCAGCAGTGAAGCGGGGGGGCGTCAGCCCCAGCATTTT
CDR3 protein: CASSEAGGRQPQHF

J gene: TRBJ2-3
V gene: TRBV11-3
D gene: .
clone size: .
CDR3 DNA: TGTGCCAGCAGCGCCATGGGGCGTCGCACAGATACGCAGTATTTT
CDR3 protein: CASSAMGRRTDTQYF

J gene: TRBJ2-3
V gene: TRBV19
D gene: TRBD1
clone size: .
CDR3 DNA: TGTGCCAGTAGTACCGGGACAGAGTCCTTAACGCAGTATTTT
CDR3 protein: CASSTGTESLTQYF

J gene: TRBJ2-7
V gene: TRBV9
D gene: TRBD2
clone size: once
CDR3 DNA: TGTGCCAGCAGCCCAGCTCCTTCCGGGACTAGCGACTACGAGCAGTACTTC
CDR3 protein: CASSPAPSGTSDYEQYF

J gene: TRBJ2-2
V gene: TRBV29-1
D gene: .
clone size: .
CDR3 DNA: TGCAGCGTTGCCAGGGGACCTACGAACACCGGGGAGCTGTTTTTT
CDR3 protein: CSVARGPTNTGELFF

J gene: TRBJ2-4
V gene: TRBV28
D gene: TRBD2
clone size: medium-sized
CDR3 DNA: TGTGCCAGCACTCGCAGCGGGATTGATGCCAAAAACATTCAGTACTTC
CDR3 protein: CASTRSGIDAKNIQYF

J gene: TRBJ1-1
V gene: TRBV2
D gene: .
clone size: .
CDR3 DNA: TGTGCCAGCAGTGACGTTCGGGACACTGAAGCTTTCTTT
CDR3 protein: CASSDVRDTEAFF

J gene: TRBJ2-5
V gene: TRBV10-3
D gene: TRBD1
clone size: once
CDR3 DNA: TGTGCCAGCAGGCGCAGTACCGGGACAGGGGGAGAGACCCAGTACTTC
CDR3 protein: CASRRSTGTGGETQYF

J gene: TRBJ1-1
V gene: TRBV14
D gene: .
clone size: .
CDR3 DNA: TGTGCCAGCAGCGTACATAGGGGCACTGAAGCTTTCTTT
CDR3 protein: CASSVHRGTEAFF

J gene: TRBJ1-3
V gene: TRBV19
D gene: .
clone size: .
CDR3 DNA: TGTGCCAGCACAATAGATCGGGAGGCTGGAAACACCATATATTTT
CDR3 protein: CASTIDREAGNTIYF

J gene: TRBJ2-5
V gene: TRBV10-3
D gene: TRBD1
clone size: .
CDR3 DNA: TGTGCCATTGGGACAGGGGAAGAGACCCAGTACTTC
CDR3 protein: CAIGTGEETQYF

J gene: TRBJ1-3
V gene: TRBV9
D gene: .
clone size: .
CDR3 DNA: TGTGCCAGCAGCGTAGACGGAAACACCATATATTTT
CDR3 protein: CASSVDGNTIYF

J gene: TRBJ2-3
V gene: TRBV5-4
D gene: .
clone size: .
CDR3 DNA: TGTGCCAGCAGCTTGGGACAGGCGAGCACAGATACGCAGTATTTT
CDR3 protein: CASSLGQASTDTQYF

J gene: TRBJ1-2
V gene: TRBV7-9
D gene: .
clone size: .
CDR3 DNA: TGTGCCAGCAGCTTACCACAGTTCTATGGCTACACCTTC
CDR3 protein: CASSLPQFYGYTF

J gene: TRBJ2-3
V gene: TRBV28
D gene: TRBD2
clone size: .
CDR3 DNA: TGTGCCAGCACCTCACTAGCGGGAGGGCCAGATACGCAGTATTTT
CDR3 protein: CASTSLAGGPDTQYF

J gene: TRBJ1-1
V gene: TRBV30
D gene: .
clone size: .
CDR3 DNA: TGTGCCTGGGGGGAGAACACTGAAGCTTTCTTT
CDR3 protein: CAWGENTEAFF

J gene: TRBJ2-1
V gene: TRBV5-4
D gene: TRBD2
clone size: .
CDR3 DNA: TGTGCCAGCAGCTTGGCTAGCGGGAGGTACAATGAGCAGTTCTTC
CDR3 protein: CASSLASGRYNEQFF

J gene: TRBJ1-6
V gene: TRBV10-2
D gene: TRBD1
clone size: .
CDR3 DNA: TGCGCCAGCAGAGTCCGACAGGGTAGTAATTCACCCCTCCACTTT
CDR3 protein: CASRVRQGSNSPLHF

J gene: TRBJ1-2
V gene: TRBV5-1
D gene: .
clone size: .
CDR3 DNA: TGCGCCAGGGACCAATCCTATGGCTACACCTTC
CDR3 protein: CARDQSYGYTF

J gene: TRBJ1-1
V gene: TRBV29-1
D gene: TRBD1
clone size: .
CDR3 DNA: TGCAGCGGTCGGACAGGGGTGTCTGAAGCTTTCTTT
CDR3 protein: CSGRTGVSEAFF

J gene: TRBJ1-1
V gene: TRBV29-1
D gene: .
clone size: .
CDR3 DNA: TGCAGCGTTGACAGGGGTACCACTGAAGCTTTCTTT
CDR3 protein: CSVDRGTTEAFF

J gene: TRBJ1-5
V gene: TRBV18
D gene: TRBD1
clone size: .
CDR3 DNA: TGTGCCAGCTCACAAGGGACAGGGGAAAATCAGCCCCAGCATTTT
CDR3 protein: CASSQGTGENQPQHF

J gene: TRBJ1-2
V gene: TRBV29-1
D gene: TRBD1
clone size: few
CDR3 DNA: TGCAGCGTTGGGGACAGTGGCTACACCTTC
CDR3 protein: CSVGDSGYTF

J gene: TRBJ2-7
V gene: TRBV7-8
D gene: TRBD1
clone size: .
CDR3 DNA: TGTGCCAGCAGCTTAATAGGCAGGGGGCTTGGGCACTACGAGCAGTACTTC
CDR3 protein: CASSLIGRGLGHYEQYF

J gene: TRBJ1-1
V gene: TRBV27
D gene: .
clone size: .
CDR3 DNA: TGTGCCAGCAGTATCCAGGAAGCCACTGAAGCTTTCTTT
CDR3 protein: CASSIQEATEAFF

J gene: TRBJ1-1
V gene: TRBV19
D gene: .
clone size: .
CDR3 DNA: TGTGCCAGTAGTATAGGGGCAAAATACACTGAAGCTTTCTTT
CDR3 protein: CASSIGAKYTEAFF

J gene: TRBJ2-2
V gene: TRBV7-3
D gene: .
clone size: few
CDR3 DNA: TGTGCCAGCAGCCAAGTGGGGCAGAACACCGGGGAGCTGTTTTTT
CDR3 protein: CASSQVGQNTGELFF

J gene: TRBJ2-4
V gene: TRBV4-3
D gene: TRBD1
clone size: .
CDR3 DNA: TGCGCCAGCAGCCAAGATAGGGGGCGCGGCATTCAGTACTTC
CDR3 protein: CASSQDRGRGIQYF

J gene: TRBJ2-7
V gene: TRBV18
D gene: TRBD1
clone size: .
CDR3 DNA: TGTGCCAGCTCACCGAACGGGGACAGCTACGAGCAGTACTTC
CDR3 protein: CASSPNGDSYEQYF

J gene: TRBJ2-7
V gene: TRBV2
D gene: .
clone size: .
CDR3 DNA: TGTGCCAGCCTCAAGAGCTACGAGCAGTACTTC
CDR3 protein: CASLKSYEQYF

J gene: TRBJ1-4
V gene: TRBV4-1
D gene: TRBD1
clone size: .
CDR3 DNA: TGCGCCAGCAGCCCTCCGGGACAGGGTAATGAAAAACTGTTTTTT
CDR3 protein: CASSPPGQGNEKLFF

J gene: TRBJ1-2
V gene: TRBV28
D gene: .
clone size: .
CDR3 DNA: TGTGCCAGCTCTAGGGGCACCAAAAACTATGGCTACACCTTC
CDR3 protein: CASSRGTKNYGYTF

J gene: TRBJ2-1
V gene: TRBV7-2
D gene: .
clone size: .
CDR3 DNA: TGTGCCAGCAGCTTGTTGTCGAGCTCCTACAATGAGCAGTTCTTC
CDR3 protein: CASSLLSSSYNEQFF

J gene: TRBJ1-2
V gene: TRBV18
D gene: .
clone size: .
CDR3 DNA: TGTGCCAGCTCACCGGACAATAACTATGGCTACACCTTC
CDR3 protein: CASSPDNNYGYTF

J gene: TRBJ1-2
V gene: TRBV6-1
D gene: .
clone size: .
CDR3 DNA: TGTGCCAGCAGTCCCACAGGGAAACATGGCTACACCTTC
CDR3 protein: CASSPTGKHGYTF

J gene: TRBJ1-2
V gene: TRBV19
D gene: TRBD1
clone size: once
CDR3 DNA: TGTGCCAGTAGTATAGGGGGGACAGTCCCTAATGGCTACACCTTC
CDR3 protein: CASSIGGTVPNGYTF

J gene: TRBJ2-6
V gene: TRBV28
D gene: TRBD2
clone size: .
CDR3 DNA: TGTGCCAGCAGTTCGGTCGGGGGGTTGGCCAACGTCCTGACTTTC
CDR3 protein: CASSSVGGLANVLTF

J gene: TRBJ1-5
V gene: TRBV27
D gene: .
clone size: .
CDR3 DNA: TGTGCCAGCAGTACCGTGGGGGTCCAGCCCCAGCATTTT
CDR3 protein: CASSTVGVQPQHF

J gene: TRBJ2-7
V gene: TRBV6-5
D gene: .
clone size: once
CDR3 DNA: TGTGCCAGCAGGGCTAGCGCCTCCGAGCAGTACTTC
CDR3 protein: CASRASASEQYF